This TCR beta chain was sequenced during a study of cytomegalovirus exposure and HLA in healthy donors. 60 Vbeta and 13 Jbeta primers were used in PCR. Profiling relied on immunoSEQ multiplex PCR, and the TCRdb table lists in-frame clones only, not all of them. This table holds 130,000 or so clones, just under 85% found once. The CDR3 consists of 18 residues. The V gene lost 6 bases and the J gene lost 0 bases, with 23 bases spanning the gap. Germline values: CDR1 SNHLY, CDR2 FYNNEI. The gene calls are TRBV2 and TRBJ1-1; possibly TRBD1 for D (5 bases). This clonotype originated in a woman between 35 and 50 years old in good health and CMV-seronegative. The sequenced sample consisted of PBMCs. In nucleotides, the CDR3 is TGTGCCAGCAGGGGAGGGACGGGGTCACCTGCCTTGAACACTGAAGCTTTCTTT. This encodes CASRGGTGSPALNTEAFF.